A single sample gave rise to the 9 T cell receptor beta chains below, sequenced in a study of T cells in Graves' hyperthyroidism and ophthalmopathy. The source material, RNA transcripts, was used to amplify TCR beta CDR3 regions. During a first-round RT-PCR of the TCR CDR3, the HTBI primer set was used. From the multiplex PCR reads, TCRdb called clonotypes with MiXCR, one entry per CDR3 protein. Of approximately 700,000 distinct CDR3 sequences detected, about a sixth appear once; the ten largest clones hold approximately 8.4%. The material sequenced was blood. These receptors came from a man younger than 35 with Graves' hyperthyroidism.

V gene TRBV28 combines with J gene TRBJ2-7; 11 positions match TRBD2. CDR1 is MDHEN, CDR2 SYDVKM, per germline. This CDR3 has 16 residues. The junction had 9 bases not matched to a gene; V was cut back by 4 bases and J by 4 bases. As DNA, the CDR3 is TGTGCCAGCAGTTCCCCTGCCGGGACTAGCGGTTACGAGCAGTACTTC. This codes for CASSSPAGTSGYEQYF.

V is TRBV5-6 and J is TRBJ2-7; 10 bases agree with TRBD1. This CDR3 is built from 15 residues. The V and J ends lost 4 bases and 3 bases, in that order; junction bases with no gene match: 7. Germline CDR1 SGHDT, CDR2 YYEEEE. The CDR3 region is CASSNRQGAIYEQYF. The DNA for the CDR3 is TGTGCCAGCAGCAACCGACAGGGGGCGATCTACGAGCAGTACTTC.

This clonotype was observed a handful of times. Relative to the germline gene, one junction end is altered; a read error may explain this. This chain links TRBV5-1 with TRBJ2-1; the match to TRBD2 covers 7 bases. This CDR3 has 15 amino acids. Germline lookup yields CDR1 SGHRS and CDR2 YFSETQ. CDR3 nucleotides: TGTGCCAGCAGCAGCTTAGCTAGCGGCCTCAATGAGCAGTTCTTC. Protein product: CASSSLASGLNEQFF.

As regards this clonotype: This could be a read error, since a much larger clone is one nucleotide away. This chain uses TRBV2 with TRBJ1-1; weak D call: TRBD1 (6 bases). The CDR3 sequence is 11 residues long. Trimming cost V 3 bases and J 11 bases, with 10 bases left between them. Germline lookup yields CDR1 SNHLY and CDR2 FYNNEI. CDR3: CASSDRGRAFF. For the CDR3, the DNA is TGTGCCAGCAGTGACAGGGGACGGGCTTTCTTT. Full variable domain (rest looked up from reference TRBV2 and TRBJ1-1): EPEVTQTPSHQVTQMGQEVILRCVPISNHLYFYWYRQILGQKVEFLVSFYNNEISEKSEIFDDQFSVERPDGSNFTLKIRSTKLEDSAMYFCASSDRGRAFFGQGTRLTVV.

This chain uses TRBV29-1 with TRBJ1-2, with TRBD1 identical over 7 bases. Looked up from germline, CDR1 is SQVTM and CDR2 is ANQGSEA. Trimming cost V 7 bases and J 3 bases; bases outside gene matches: 8. CDR3 size: 13 residues. CDR3 coding DNA: TGCAGCGCCACGACCGGGACAGACTATGGCTACACCTTC. Its translation is CSATTGTDYGYTF.

This clonotype was counted many times. The chain has TRBV28 and TRBJ2-1; D remains unclear. Trimming took 5 bases from V and 5 from J, leaving 10 bases between them. The CDR3 has 13 amino acids. CDR1 and CDR2 from the germline V gene are MDHEN and SYDVKM. CDR3 loop: CASSPTRNNEQFF. The CDR3 DNA reads as TGTGCCAGCAGTCCCACACGGAACAATGAGCAGTTCTTC.

This clonotype was seen repeatedly, ten times or more. The chain employs TRBV28 and TRBJ1-6, with a weak D call TRBD1 (5 bases). The V and J ends lost 0 bases and 8 bases respectively, with 14 bases between them. There are 16 residues in the CDR3. CDR1 and CDR2 (germline): MDHEN, SYDVKM. CDR3 nucleotide sequence: TGTGCCAGCAGTTTATGGAGGGGACGGACGTATTCACCCCTCCACTTT. Protein: CASSLWRGRTYSPLHF.

A few counts support this clonotype. The chain has TRBV30 and TRBJ1-1; D is uncertain. Germline CDR1 and CDR2: GTSNPN and SVGIG (reference sequence). The CDR3 is 12 amino acids. Trimming removed 2 bases from V and 13 bases from J, with 17 bases in between. The CDR3 bases are TGTGCCTGGAGTCCCGGCCCAATTGAGGTTTTCTTT. It codes for CAWSPGPIEVFF.

This clonotype was found a few times. V gene TRBV19 combines with J gene TRBJ2-3; 8 bases are shared with TRBD1. Germline values: CDR1 LNHDA, CDR2 SQIVND (reference sequence). The CDR3 sequence is 16 residues long. The V segment lost 6 bases and the J segment 5 bases; nucleotides outside the gene matches: 13. DNA of the CDR3: TGTGCCAGTAGAAACTTACCCGGGACAGGAGGAGATACGCAGTATTTT. Residues: CASRNLPGTGGDTQYF. Based on the CDR3 plus reference TRBV19 and TRBJ2-3, the full variable domain is DGGITQSPKYLFRKEGQNVTLSCEQNLNHDAMYWYRQDPGQGLRLIYYSQIVNDFQKGDIAEGYSVSREKKESFPLTVTSAQKNPTAFYLCASRNLPGTGGDTQYFGPGTRLTVL.